This entry lists 12 T cell receptor beta chains sequenced from one sample in a study of PD-1 blockade in classical Hodgkin lymphoma. Following autologous stem cell transplantation, relapse occurred in every patient, and exposure to brentuximab vedotin varied. TCRdb's copy holds only in-frame clones and misses some; the assay was immunoSEQ multiplex PCR. The sample has roughly 45,000 clones, around 72% seen once; the top ten hold around 2.8%. Here the sequenced sample was peripheral blood mononuclear cells (PBMCs), taken before the second cycle of nivolumab. These receptors all come from a human donor with classical Hodgkin lymphoma.

V is TRBV19 and J is TRBJ1-2, with 7 bases lining up with TRBD1. CDR1 is LNHDA, CDR2 SQIVND, per germline (reference sequence). The CDR3 has 16 amino acids. V lost 5 bases, J lost 1 base, and 10 bases stayed unmatched. The CDR3 reads CASSLWTGTDNYGYTF. The CDR3 coding sequence is TGTGCCAGTAGTTTGTGGACCGGGACAGATAACTATGGCTACACCTTC.

The chain is built from TRBV9 and TRBJ1-5; the D is unclear. The germline V gene has CDR1 SGDLS and CDR2 YYNGEE. V lost 0 bases and J 4 bases, leaving 5 bases between the germline ends. The CDR3 runs to 13 residues. The CDR3 DNA reads TGTGCCAGCAGCGTAGGACCAAATCAGCCCCAGCATTTT. Its translation: CASSVGPNQPQHF.

The chain uses TRBV30 and TRBJ2-7; no reliable D call. Germline V gene data show CDR1 as GTSNPN and CDR2 as SVGIG (reference sequence). This CDR3 has 14 amino acids. Trimming pared 3 bases from V and 4 bases from J, leaving 16 bases between. CDR3 residues: CAWRDRVHVYEQYF. The CDR3 bases are TGTGCCTGGAGGGACCGGGTGCACGTTTACGAGCAGTACTTC.

CDR3 residues: CASSPEGQNEKLFF. The CDR3 nucleotides are TGTGCCAGCAGCCCTGAAGGACAAAATGAAAAACTGTTTTTT. This chain connects TRBV9 to TRBJ1-4; D possibly corresponds to TRBD1 (5 bases). This CDR3 contains 14 residues. The ends were cut back, 4 bases at V and 5 bases at J, with 12 bases in the middle. Germline V gives CDR1 SGDLS, CDR2 YYNGEE. Full variable domain (remainder filled in from reference TRBV9 and TRBJ1-4): DSGVTQTPKHLITATGQRVTLRCSPRSGDLSVYWYQQSLDQGLQFLIQYYNGEERAKGNILERFSAQQFPDLHSELNLSSLELGDSALYFCASSPEGQNEKLFFGSGTQLSVL.

The chain employs TRBV9 and TRBJ2-7, with 10 bases lining up with TRBD2. Germline CDR1 SGDLS, CDR2 YYNGEE. The CDR3 contains 15 residues. V lost 3 bases and J lost 3; bases outside the gene matches: 6. CDR3 residues: CASSGGTSAYYEQYF. The CDR3 nucleotides read TGTGCCAGCAGCGGAGGGACTAGCGCGTACTACGAGCAGTACTTC.

This chain's CDR3 is CASSLDWSAQETQYF. CDR3 nucleotides: TGCGCCAGCAGCTTGGATTGGTCTGCGCAAGAGACCCAGTACTTC. The gene calls are TRBV5-1 and TRBJ2-5; D ambiguous. The CDR3 runs to 15 residues. The V gene's germline CDR1 is SGHRS and CDR2 YFSETQ. Trimming pared 0 bases from V and 2 bases from J, leaving 11 bases between.

The chain joins TRBV7-9 to TRBJ2-2; 11 bases map to TRBD2. Germline lookup yields CDR1 SEHNR and CDR2 FQNEAQ (reference sequence). Trimming at V came to 7 bases and at J to 5 bases, leaving 12 bases not matched to a gene. The CDR3 length is 17 residues. As DNA, the CDR3 is TGTGCCAGCAACCCATCACTAGCGGGAGTATTTACCGGGGAGCTGTTTTTT. It specifies CASNPSLAGVFTGELFF.

The genes are TRBV6-6 and TRBJ2-7, with D possibly TRBD2 on 6 matching bases. The CDR3 sequence is 13 residues long. With 0 bases removed from V and 7 bases from J, the gap between germline ends came to 10 bases. CDR1 and CDR2 (germline): MNHNY, SVGAGI (reference sequence). Here the CDR3 reads CASSYSRGGEQYF. The CDR3 nucleotides read TGTGCCAGCAGTTACTCGCGGGGTGGGGAGCAGTACTTC.

V gene TRBV7-2 combines with J gene TRBJ2-7; 7 nucleotides match TRBD2. Germline CDR1 reads SGHTA; CDR2 reads FQGNSA. V dropped 3 bases and J dropped 4; count of bases not matched to a gene: 6. This CDR3 is 14 amino acids long. The CDR3 sequence: CASSFYGGEYEQYF. DNA for the CDR3: TGTGCCAGCAGCTTCTATGGGGGGGAGTACGAGCAGTACTTC.

The chain couples TRBV4-2 to TRBJ1-2; D unresolved. Germline V gene data show CDR1 as LGHNA and CDR2 as YNFKEQ. V was cut by 0 bases and J by 5 bases, with 16 bases left in between. The CDR3 is 16 amino acids. The CDR3 DNA reads as TGTGCCAGCAGCCAAGACATGGAAACGCTGTTATATGGCTACACCTTC. It encodes CASSQDMETLLYGYTF.

The chain uses TRBV6-6 and TRBJ1-4; 7 bases match TRBD1. V shed 6 bases, J shed 5 bases, and the junction held 6 bases outside the gene matches. CDR1 and CDR2 from the germline V gene are MNHNY and SVGAGI (reference sequence). The CDR3 has 14 amino acids. CDR3 loop: CASSRDRKNEKLFF. In nucleotides, the CDR3 is TGTGCCAGCAGCCGGGACAGAAAAAATGAAAAACTGTTTTTT.

CDR3 bases: TGTGCCAGCAGTTTGGGACAGTTAAACACTGAAGCTTTCTTT. This translates into CASSLGQLNTEAFF. V usage is TRBV28 and J usage is TRBJ1-1; the match to TRBD1 covers 7 bases. The germline gives CDR1 MDHEN, CDR2 SYDVKM. Trimming took 3 bases from V and 2 from J; bases not matched to a gene: 3. The CDR3 covers 14 residues.